This T cell receptor (beta chain) was recorded in a study of shared clonotypes between healthy human individuals. A remark on this clone: Its cognate antigen is unknown.

CDR1 is SGHTS, CDR2 YDEGEE, per germline. The CDR3 is 15 amino acids. The germline V and J ends were trimmed by 0 bases and 2 bases, with 11 bases remaining between them. Profiled with immunoSEQ multiplex PCR; TCRdb holds only in-frame clones, not every one. The data contain 650,000 to 750,000 clones, about 78% of them singletons. Study conclusions and caveats: Clonotypes that were shared across four donors made up approximately 5% of naive CD4 clonotypes.

The sequence was obtained from a woman aged 30 to 39 in good health. The sequencing input was memory CD4+ T cells sorted from blood. Subset noted: CD45RA-negative fraction. V and J are TRBV5-8 and TRBJ2-5; D uncertain. CDR3 amino acids: CASSLGPQQQETQYF. As DNA, the CDR3 is TGTGCCAGCAGCTTGGGTCCACAGCAACAAGAGACCCAGTACTTC.